This TCR beta chain was found in a study of blood T cell repertoires in COVID-19. Study context: Sites in the United States, Italy and Spain provided acute and convalescent COVID-19 samples. In each case, the material was cDNA or gDNA derived from T cells, B-cell-depleted T cells, or PBMCs.

The germline gives CDR1 LNHDA, CDR2 SQIVND (reference sequence). The CDR3 covers 16 residues. The V end lost 3 bases, the J end lost 0 bases, and 12 bases lay between the germline ends. Original methodology: Researchers report that nucleated cell counts were estimated from reference gene primer amplification. Profiled with immunoSEQ multiplex PCR; TCRdb holds only in-frame clones, not every one. The DNA was the basis for D and trimming; V, J and clone size are from that table. The sample has some 220,000 clones, 80% to 90% seen once. The sequence was obtained from a man aged 50-59 years with active or convalescent COVID-19. The gene calls are TRBV19 and TRBJ1-5; unclear D gene. Material for sequencing was peripheral blood. CDR3: CASSIVGQYSNQPQHF. The CDR3 DNA reads TGTGCCAGTAGTATCGTTGGGCAGTATAGCAATCAGCCCCAGCATTTT.